The 21 T cell receptor beta chains given below trace back to one sample, sequenced in a study of blood T cell repertoires in COVID-19. Clones were read by immunoSEQ multiplex PCR, and TCRdb kept only the in-frame ones, dropping some. The sample carries about 160,000 clones, about 93% recorded once. What was sequenced was peripheral blood. The receptors here all came from a woman aged 45-60 years with acute or convalescent COVID-19.

The J gene is TRBJ1-5, the V gene TRBV7-2; D is uncertain. CDR3 length: 14 residues. The V gene's germline CDR1 is SGHTA and CDR2 FQGNSA. Trimming removed 2 bases at V and 6 bases at J, with 11 bases between. In DNA, the CDR3 is TGTGCCAGCAGCTTAAATCGCGGGGTTCAGCCCCAGCATTTT. Translation gives CASSLNRGVQPQHF.

The sample holds one count of this clone. The V call is TRBV29-1, the J call TRBJ2-5; 7 nucleotides agree with TRBD1. Unmatched junction bases numbered 14, after V lost 0 bases and J lost 1 base. The CDR3 extends over 18 amino acids. Germline CDR1 SQVTM, CDR2 ANQGSEA. CDR3 bases: TGCAGCGTTGAAGATAACCTAAGGTTGGGACAGTCCCAAGAGACCCAGTACTTC. Its translation: CSVEDNLRLGQSQETQYF. Full variable domain (missing parts from reference TRBV29-1 and TRBJ2-5): SAVISQKPSRDICQRGTSLTIQCQVDSQVTMMFWYRQQPGQSLTLIATANQGSEATYESGFVIDKFPISRPNLTFSTLTVSNMSPEDSSIYLCSVEDNLRLGQSQETQYFGPGTRLLVL.

This clone was recorded once. The chain joins TRBV12-3 or TRBV12-4 to TRBJ1-6; D remains ambiguous. V was shortened by 5 bases and J by 11 bases, with 10 bases between the two germline ends. CDR3 length: 12 amino acids. For the CDR3, the DNA is TGTGCCAGCAGTGGGCATCGGACACCCCTCCACTTT. It codes for CASSGHRTPLHF.

The rearrangement uses TRBV18 and TRBJ1-2; D remains ambiguous. Deletions cut 3 bases from V and 4 bases from J, with 9 bases between. This CDR3 comprises 13 residues. CDR1 is KGHSH and CDR2 is LQKENI in the germline V gene. The CDR3 sequence: CASSPGESYGYTF. DNA for the CDR3: TGTGCCAGCTCACCCGGGGAGAGCTATGGCTACACCTTC.

The chain is built from TRBV9 and TRBJ2-1; the match to TRBD2 covers 9 bases. Germline assignment: CDR1 SGDLS and CDR2 YYNGEE. V was pared by 2 bases and J by 7 bases, with 10 bases of the junction left unmatched. The CDR3 runs to 16 residues. The CDR3 coding sequence is TGTGCCAGCAGCGTTACAATTAGCGGGAGTTTAAATGAGCAGTTCTTC. Amino acids: CASSVTISGSLNEQFF.

CDR3 DNA: TGTGCCAGCAGTTATGGACAGGGCGAGCAGTACTTC. It specifies CASSYGQGEQYF. The V call is TRBV7-8, the J call TRBJ2-7; TRBD1 matches at 8 bases. Germline assignment: CDR1 SGHVS and CDR2 FQNEAQ. CDR3 size: 12 residues. The V segment lost 6 bases and the J segment 6 bases; nucleotides outside the gene matches: 4.

The gene calls are TRBV30 and TRBJ1-6; D is perhaps TRBD1 (6 bases). V lost 2 bases to trimming and J lost 1 base, with 15 bases between them. CDR1 and CDR2 from the germline V gene are GTSNPN and SVGIG (reference sequence). The CDR3 extends over 17 amino acids. This CDR3 reads CAWSPPQGPSYNSPLHF. Here the CDR3 DNA reads TGTGCCTGGAGTCCGCCGCAGGGGCCATCCTATAATTCACCCCTCCACTTT.

The chain joins TRBV6-2 or TRBV6-3 to TRBJ1-5; possible D gene TRBD1, 6 bases. Germline CDR1 MNHEY, CDR2 SVGEGT. V was pared by 5 bases and J by 6 bases, with 20 bases between. The CDR3 runs to 16 residues. CDR3 in DNA: TGTGCCAGCAGTATCTCACCCCAGGGGAAGGGTCAGCCCCAGCATTTT. This encodes CASSISPQGKGQPQHF.

V gene TRBV19 combines with J gene TRBJ1-5; D unclear. The CDR3 loop spans 12 amino acids. Germline V lookup: CDR1 LNHDA, CDR2 SQIVND (reference sequence). V was trimmed by 4 bases and J by 5 bases, leaving 6 bases between them. In DNA form, the CDR3 reads TGTGCCAGTAGTACCCGAGATCAGCCCCAGCATTTT. This sequence encodes CASSTRDQPQHF.

The chain uses TRBV21-1 and TRBJ2-1; TRBD2 was called by the table and not checked on the DNA. TRBV21-1 counts as a pseudogene. This CDR3 region has 13 residues. The chain's CDR3 is CASSKYGGDEQFF. CDR3 sequence (DNA): TGTGCCAGCAGCAAATATGGAGGTGATGAGCAGTTCTTC.

This chain joins TRBV6-5 and TRBJ1-2; D gene unclear. The CDR3 sequence is 13 residues long. V was clipped by 6 bases and J by 2 bases, with 10 bases between them. The germline gives CDR1 MNHEY, CDR2 SVGAGI. CDR3 DNA: TGTGCCAGCAGCCAGCGGGAGAACTATGGCTACACCTTC. Residues: CASSQRENYGYTF.

The J gene is TRBJ2-7, the V gene TRBV9; 7 bases are shared with TRBD1. The junction had 6 bases not matched to a gene; V was cut back by 0 bases and J by 0 bases. The CDR3 length is 16 residues. Per germline, CDR1 SGDLS and CDR2 YYNGEE. The CDR3, as DNA: TGTGCCAGCAGCGTAGACGGGGACAGCCTCTCCTACGAGCAGTACTTC. It yields the protein CASSVDGDSLSYEQYF.

This chain joins TRBV18 and TRBJ2-7; D gene uncertain. The CDR3 is 14 residues long. CDR1 and CDR2 (germline): KGHSH, LQKENI. The germline V and J ends were trimmed by 6 bases and 0 bases, with 12 bases remaining between them. The CDR3 bases are TGTGCCAGCTCCCGAGAGGCATACTCCTACGAGCAGTACTTC. Translating gives CASSREAYSYEQYF.

This rearrangement joins TRBV18 to TRBJ1-4; TRBD1 might be the D (6 bases). Germline loops: CDR1 KGHSH, CDR2 LQKENI. The CDR3 totals 13 residues. The CDR3 DNA follows: TGTGCAGACCCCCAGGGGACTAATGAAAAACTGTTTTTT. This translates into CADPQGTNEKLFF.

The chain recombines TRBV7-8 with TRBJ2-5, with D maybe TRBD2 (6 bases). CDR1 SGHVS and CDR2 FQNEAQ come from the germline V gene. V was cut by 5 bases and J by 7 bases, with 14 bases left in between. The CDR3 is made up of 13 amino acids. CDR3 amino acids: CASSVSAGRTQYF. The CDR3 nucleotides read TGTGCCAGCAGCGTCTCTGCCGGGAGGACCCAGTACTTC.

A word on this clone: This CDR3 is also generated by other DNA sequences in the sample. This chain connects TRBV24-1 to TRBJ2-2; D perhaps matches TRBD2 (5 bases). This CDR3 spans 14 amino acids. The germline V gene has CDR1 KGHDR and CDR2 SFDVKD. Trimming took 5 bases from V and 1 from J, leaving 7 bases between them. The CDR3 loop reads CATSAGLNTGELFF. The CDR3 DNA follows: TGTGCCACCAGTGCGGGATTGAACACCGGGGAGCTGTTTTTT.

The V gene is TRBV19, the J gene TRBJ2-7; D is ambiguous. Trimming pared 5 bases from V and 2 bases from J, leaving 13 bases between. The CDR3 length is 14 residues. Germline CDR1 is LNHDA and CDR2 is SQIVND (reference sequence). The CDR3 bases are TGTGCCAGTAGTGCCTCGATCACTACCTACGAGCAGTACTTC. Its protein product is CASSASITTYEQYF.

CDR3 loop: CASSIDNLGTASYNEQFF. Here the CDR3 DNA reads TGTGCCAGTAGTATAGATAACCTCGGGACAGCCTCCTACAATGAGCAGTTCTTC. The chain is built from TRBV19 and TRBJ2-1; 7 bases map to TRBD1. The germline gives CDR1 LNHDA, CDR2 SQIVND (reference sequence). V was clipped by 0 bases and J by 0 bases; unmatched bases: 8. CDR3 size: 18 residues.

V and J are TRBV12-3 or TRBV12-4 and TRBJ2-1; 7 bases are shared with TRBD1. There are 12 residues in the CDR3. The V segment lost 5 bases and the J segment 8 bases; nucleotides outside the gene matches: 3. CDR3 bases: TGTGCCAGCAGTCCCACAGGGGATGAGCAGTTCTTC. This encodes CASSPTGDEQFF.

As DNA, the CDR3 is TGTGCCAGTAGGCGGGAGAACACAGATACGCAGTATTTT. It codes for CASRRENTDTQYF. The V gene is TRBV19, the J gene TRBJ2-3, with 7 nucleotides matching TRBD2. The germline V gene encodes CDR1 LNHDA and CDR2 SQIVND (reference sequence). The CDR3 consists of 13 residues. V lost 6 bases to trimming and J lost 2 bases; unmatched junction nucleotides: 2.

The chain is built from TRBV7-8 and TRBJ1-4, with D unclear. Germline-derived CDR1 and CDR2 are SGHVS and FQNEAQ. The CDR3 is 12 amino acids. The V end was cut by 5 bases, the J end by 10 bases, with 11 bases between. The CDR3, as DNA: TGTGCCAGCAGCCCCCGGGTGGGAAAACTGTTTTTT. Translated, it gives CASSPRVGKLFF.